The present T cell receptor beta chain was sequenced within a study of control samples from healthy donors and cancer patients. The CDR3 covers 15 residues. Germline loops: CDR1 SGDLS, CDR2 YYNGEE. The V end was cut by 0 bases, the J end by 6 bases, with 13 bases between. Here immunoSEQ multiplex PCR was the method, and the copy in TCRdb shows in-frame clones only, minus some. The profile shows 150,000 to 160,000 clones, over 85% of them singletons. The V call is TRBV9, the J call TRBJ2-1, with D hard to call. The source is a man aged 40-49 years in good health. The sample taken for sequencing was blood. This CDR3 is CASSVGGRLGNEQFF. CDR3 sequence (DNA): TGTGCCAGCAGCGTAGGGGGTCGCCTAGGCAATGAGCAGTTCTTC.